Presented here are 13 T cell receptor beta chains from one specimen sequenced in a study of blood T cell repertoires in COVID-19. The data were produced by immunoSEQ multiplex PCR, yet TCRdb's version contains in-frame clones alone and is incomplete. The table includes 130,000 or so clones, 75% to 90% detected once. The sample taken for sequencing was PBMCs or T cells enriched from blood (not recorded which). These receptor sequences come from a man aged 30-40 years who had recovered from COVID-19.

The genes are TRBV6-5 and TRBJ2-3; no clear D gene. In germline, CDR1 is MNHEY, CDR2 SVGAGI. This CDR3 has 15 amino acids. V shed 7 bases and J shed 5 bases, with 19 bases lying between them. The CDR3 region is CASILGGHGLDTQYF. The CDR3, as DNA: TGTGCCAGCATCCTCGGCGGCCACGGATTAGATACGCAGTATTTT.

This rearrangement joins TRBV9 to TRBJ1-2, with 8 bases identical to TRBD1. The CDR3 is 17 residues long. V shed 3 bases and J 7 bases; nucleotides not matched to a gene: 17. The germline CDR1 and CDR2 sequences are SGDLS and YYNGEE. CDR3 nucleotide sequence: TGTGCCAGCAGCGCGCTGAACTACGCACAGGGGGAGGGTGGCTACACCTTC. Protein sequence: CASSALNYAQGEGGYTF.

The chain uses TRBV19 and TRBJ1-5, with a tentative D call TRBD1 (6 bases). The CDR3 has 15 residues. The germline V and J ends were trimmed by 4 bases and 7 bases, with 17 bases remaining between them. Germline CDR1 is LNHDA and CDR2 is SQIVND (reference sequence). The CDR3 sequence: CASSTPGHLGQPQHF. CDR3 bases: TGTGCCAGTAGTACGCCGGGACACCTAGGCCAGCCCCAGCATTTT.

V is TRBV9 and J is TRBJ2-1; 7 bases match TRBD2. The CDR3 spans 15 residues. The ends lost 0 bases at V and 5 bases at J; junction bases unmatched: 5. The V gene's germline CDR1 is SGDLS and CDR2 YYNGEE. The CDR3 loop reads CASSVGIAGDNEQFF. In nucleotides, the CDR3 is TGTGCCAGCAGCGTAGGCATAGCGGGTGACAATGAGCAGTTCTTC.

The rearrangement uses TRBV7-3 and TRBJ2-1; the match to TRBD2 covers 10 bases. This CDR3 is built from 13 residues. Germline lookup yields CDR1 SGHTA and CDR2 FQGTGA. Germline trimming cut 4 bases from V and 9 bases from J; bases unmatched to any gene: 3. The DNA for the CDR3 is TGTGCCAGCAGCTCGACTAGCGGGTTTGAGCAGTTCTTC. Translation: CASSSTSGFEQFF.

The rearrangement uses TRBV3-1 (or the pseudogene TRBV3-2) and TRBJ2-1; TRBD2 agrees at 12 bases. The J segment lost 9 bases and the V segment lost 6 bases, leaving 12 bases of the junction unmatched. The CDR3 runs to 16 residues. Germline V gene sequence: CDR1 LGHDT, CDR2 YNNKEL (reference sequence). CDR3 in DNA: TGTGCCAGCAGTTCCGGACTAGCGGGGTTTGAAGCTGAGCAGTTCTTC. This translates into CASSSGLAGFEAEQFF.

The V and J genes are TRBV3-1 (or the pseudogene TRBV3-2) and TRBJ2-7, with a possible D match to TRBD1 (5 bases). V was trimmed by 0 bases and J by 1 base, leaving 16 bases between them. In germline, CDR1 is LGHDT, CDR2 YNNKEL (reference sequence). This CDR3 has 17 amino acids. The CDR3 region is CASSQDPNGQGSYEQYF. The DNA of the CDR3 is TGTGCCAGCAGCCAAGACCCTAATGGTCAGGGATCCTACGAGCAGTACTTC.

This chain connects TRBV11-1 to TRBJ2-7, with a possible D match to TRBD2 (5 bases). Germline CDR1 is SGHAT and CDR2 is FQDESV (reference sequence). The CDR3 is made up of 15 amino acids. Trimming removed 1 base at V and 3 bases at J, with 13 bases between. The CDR3 DNA reads as TGTGCCAGCAGCTTAGGACCTGGGAGCAGCTACGAGCAGTACTTC. This codes for CASSLGPGSSYEQYF.

The chain employs TRBV12-5 and TRBJ2-6, with a tentative D call TRBD1 (6 bases). Trimming pared 7 bases from V and 2 bases from J, leaving 18 bases between. This CDR3 comprises 17 residues. Per germline, CDR1 LGHNT and CDR2 FRNRAP. The CDR3 protein is CASVRTDSFPGANVLTF. Here the CDR3 DNA reads TGTGCTAGTGTCCGGACAGACTCCTTCCCTGGGGCCAACGTCCTGACTTTC.

The V gene is TRBV19, the J gene TRBJ1-5, with TRBD1 matching over 9 bases. Germline CDR1 reads LNHDA; CDR2 reads SQIVND (reference sequence). CDR3 length: 15 residues. The J segment lost 6 bases and the V segment lost 5 bases, leaving 8 bases of the junction unmatched. CDR3 residues: CASSATGGSFQPQHF. CDR3 nucleotide sequence: TGTGCCAGTAGTGCAACAGGGGGCTCGTTTCAGCCCCAGCATTTT.

The rearrangement joins TRBV18 to TRBJ2-3; TRBD2 aligns across 9 bases. V trimming: 3 bases; J trimming: 1 base; junction bases outside the gene matches: 14. CDR1 is KGHSH, CDR2 LQKENI, per germline. The CDR3 length is 19 residues. The CDR3 here is CASSPSWVSGSSGTDTQYF. CDR3 coding DNA: TGTGCCAGCTCACCGTCTTGGGTTAGCGGGAGCTCTGGCACAGATACGCAGTATTTT.

The chain uses TRBV2 and TRBJ2-7; D remains ambiguous. CDR1 and CDR2 from the germline V gene are SNHLY and FYNNEI. The V and J ends lost 6 bases and 0 bases respectively, with 18 bases between them. The CDR3 has 16 residues. CDR3 protein: CASSPIVLGSSYEQYF. CDR3 nucleotide sequence: TGTGCCAGCAGCCCAATTGTATTGGGCAGCTCCTACGAGCAGTACTTC. Complete variable domain (other parts from reference TRBV2 and TRBJ2-7): EPEVTQTPSHQVTQMGQEVILRCVPISNHLYFYWYRQILGQKVEFLVSFYNNEISEKSEIFDDQFSVERPDGSNFTLKIRSTKLEDSAMYFCASSPIVLGSSYEQYFGPGTRLTVT.

The chain couples TRBV7-9 to TRBJ2-5, with D perhaps matching TRBD2 (5 bases). Deletions cut 7 bases from V and 2 bases from J, with 17 bases between. The CDR3 is 15 residues long. Germline loops: CDR1 SEHNR, CDR2 FQNEAQ (reference sequence). CDR3 sequence: CASIPAGRHQETQYF. For the CDR3, the DNA is TGTGCCAGCATCCCGGCGGGCAGACATCAAGAGACCCAGTACTTC.